The subject of this entry is one T cell receptor (beta chain). Method: immunoSEQ multiplex PCR; TCRdb's copy keeps in-frame clones and lacks some. The table lists about 100,000 clones, around nine tenths of them singletons. This specimen belongs to a study of T cell responses to AZD1222 COVID-19 vaccine. The CDR3 extends over 14 amino acids. Per the germline V gene, CDR1 is LNHDA and CDR2 is SQIVND (reference sequence). V gave up 4 bases and J gave up 0 bases, with 8 bases separating them. Material: peripheral blood, obtained on day 0 of AZD1222 vaccination. The receptor was derived from an adult in good health. The chain employs TRBV19 and TRBJ2-3; D remains ambiguous. The CDR3 coding sequence is TGTGCCAGTAGTAAACCTTACAGCACAGATACGCAGTATTTT. Protein product: CASSKPYSTDTQYF.